This T cell receptor (beta chain) was retrieved from a study of blood T cell repertoires in COVID-19. V lost 3 bases and J lost 3; bases outside the gene matches: 6. This CDR3 has 15 residues. Germline V CDR1 and CDR2: SGHVS, FQNEAQ. Assay: immunoSEQ multiplex PCR; the TCRdb copy retains only in-frame clones and omits some. The sample holds 120,000 or so clones, about 85% seen once. The chain couples TRBV7-8 to TRBJ2-3; TRBD2 matches at 7 bases. The receptor was isolated from a man in his fifties or sixties with acute or convalescent COVID-19. Sequencing was performed on peripheral blood. CDR3 coding DNA: TGTGCCAGCAGCTTCCTCGAGCGGGGAACAGATACGCAGTATTTT. Its translation: CASSFLERGTDTQYF.